One T cell receptor (beta chain) is described in this entry. This record comes from a study of T and B cells in COVID-19 patients. Study in general: Critical illness requiring mechanical ventilation or extracorporeal membrane oxygenation affected about 65% of the 20 active-infection patients.

In germline, CDR1 is ENHRY, CDR2 SYGVKD. This CDR3 region has 15 residues. V dropped 4 bases and J dropped 3 bases, with 12 bases sitting between them. TRB was amplified from about 260-540 ng of blood genomic DNA. TRB rearrangements were amplified by multiplex PCR with BIOMED2 TRB-A/B primers. One entry per CDR3 protein, called by TCRdb with MiXCR from the multiplex PCR reads. Among 10,000 or so distinct CDR3 sequences listed, 33% were seen once. The rearrangement links TRBV10-3 to TRBJ2-2; D possibly corresponds to TRBD1 (5 bases). This receptor was taken from a human donor with active COVID-19. The sequencing input was blood. This chain's CDR3 is CAISAKLQDTGELFF. As DNA, the CDR3 is TGTGCCATCAGTGCAAAGCTACAGGACACCGGGGAGCTGTTTTTT.